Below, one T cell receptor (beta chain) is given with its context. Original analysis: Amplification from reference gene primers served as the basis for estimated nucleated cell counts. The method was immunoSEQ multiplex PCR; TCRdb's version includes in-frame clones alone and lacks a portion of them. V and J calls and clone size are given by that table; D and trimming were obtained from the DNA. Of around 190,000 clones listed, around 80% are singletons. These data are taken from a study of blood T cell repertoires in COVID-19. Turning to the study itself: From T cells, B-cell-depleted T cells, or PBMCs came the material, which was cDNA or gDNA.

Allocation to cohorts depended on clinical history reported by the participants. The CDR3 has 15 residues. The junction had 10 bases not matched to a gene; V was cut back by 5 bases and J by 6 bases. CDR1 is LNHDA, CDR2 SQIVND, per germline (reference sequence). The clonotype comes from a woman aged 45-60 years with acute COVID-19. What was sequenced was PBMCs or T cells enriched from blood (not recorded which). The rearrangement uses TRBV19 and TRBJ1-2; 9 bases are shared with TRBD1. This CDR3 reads CASSSQTGGKDGYTF. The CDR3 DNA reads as TGTGCCAGTAGTTCCCAGACAGGGGGAAAGGATGGCTACACCTTC. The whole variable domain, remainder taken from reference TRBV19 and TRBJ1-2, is DGGITQSPKYLFRKEGQNVTLSCEQNLNHDAMYWYRQDPGQGLRLIYYSQIVNDFQKGDIAEGYSVSREKKESFPLTVTSAQKNPTAFYLCASSSQTGGKDGYTFGSGTRLTVV.